This entry lists 11 T cell receptor beta chains sequenced from one sample in a study of Ad26.COV2.S vaccination and SARS-CoV-2 variants (dated by TCRdb to about 2021). Taken with the paper, the label for treatment or condition translates to: about 20 received Ad26.COV2.S at low or high dose, single or two shots; about 5 received placebo; per-sample allocation not given. Repertoires of vaccine and placebo recipients were sequenced from samples taken on day 63 after the first injection. Library generation was performed with the immunoSEQ multiplex PCR assay. Imported from immuneACCESS, the table was reduced by TCRdb to in-frame sequences with V and J called. These copies leave out some clones; in studies compared against another copy, an unresolved V gene accounts for under half, and the cause of the remainder is not known. Recorded for this sample are around 420,000 clones; approximately 88% of them occurred a single time. The leading ten clones occupy approximately 4% of the sample.

Sequencing used peripheral blood, obtained in a trial of Ad26.COV2.S vaccine versus placebo. Source of these receptors: a person between 18 and 60 years old who received the Ad26.COV2.S COVID-19 vaccine or a placebo.

The chain carries TRBV18 and TRBJ1-4; D possibly corresponds to TRBD1 (6 bases). The CDR3 covers 16 residues. Germline CDR1 is KGHSH and CDR2 is LQKENI. Trimming left V 2 bases short and J 2 bases short, with 12 bases between. The CDR3 bases are TGTGCCAGCTCACCATTTGGGCAGGGGACTAATGAAAAACTGTTTTTT. Translating gives CASSPFGQGTNEKLFF.

The J gene is TRBJ2-7, the V gene TRBV7-9, with TRBD1 as a possible D gene (6 bases). Germline V CDR1 and CDR2: SEHNR, FQNEAQ (reference sequence). CDR3 length: 18 residues. V was cut by 1 base and J by 0 bases, with 19 bases left in between. CDR3 in amino acids: CASSLVRGFTWGSYEQYF. CDR3 DNA: TGTGCCAGCAGCTTAGTGAGGGGGTTTACCTGGGGCTCCTACGAGCAGTACTTC.

This clone was recorded once. The rearrangement uses TRBV30 and TRBJ1-4; D is ambiguous. This CDR3 is 13 amino acids long. V was pared by 1 base and J by 7 bases, with 10 bases between. Germline V gives CDR1 GTSNPN, CDR2 SVGIG (reference sequence). The CDR3, as DNA: TGTGCCTGGAGTGGAGACCCTCTTGAAAAACTGTTTTTT. Amino acid sequence: CAWSGDPLEKLFF. Looking up the rest from reference TRBV30 and TRBJ1-4 gives the full variable domain: SQTIHQWPATLVQPVGSPLSLECTVEGTSNPNLYWYRQAAGRGLQLLFYSVGIGQISSEVPQNLSASRPQDRQFILSSKKLLLSDSGFYLCAWSGDPLEKLFFGSGTQLSVL.

The chain links TRBV7-9 to TRBJ1-6; D perhaps matches TRBD1 (6 bases). The CDR3 runs to 16 residues. Trimming stripped 5 bases from V and 7 bases from J, with 18 bases between. Germline assignment: CDR1 SEHNR and CDR2 FQNEAQ (reference sequence). CDR3 in amino acids: CASSPEAAGANSPLHF. CDR3 DNA sequence: TGTGCCAGCAGCCCCGAGGCGGCAGGGGCGAATTCACCCCTCCACTTT.

The chain uses TRBV7-2 and TRBJ2-7; a weak D match, TRBD2 (6 bases). From germline, CDR1 is SGHTA and CDR2 FQGNSA. Trimming shortened V by 5 bases and J by 5 bases, and 13 bases separated the two germline ends. The CDR3 consists of 13 residues. In DNA, the CDR3 is TGTGCCAGCAGCCCCGGCCCGGGAGACGAGCAGTACTTC. It translates to CASSPGPGDEQYF.

The V gene is TRBV4-3, the J gene TRBJ1-2; maybe TRBD1 (5 bases). The germline V and J ends were trimmed by 0 bases and 4 bases, with 9 bases remaining between them. Germline V lookup: CDR1 LGHNA, CDR2 YSLEER. The CDR3 totals 14 residues. The DNA for the CDR3 is TGCGCCAGCAGCCAAGATGGGGCTAGCTATGGCTACACCTTC. Translation: CASSQDGASYGYTF.

The chain recombines TRBV28 with TRBJ1-5; weak D call: TRBD1 (6 bases). The CDR3 has 14 amino acids. Germline V gene lookup returns CDR1 MDHEN and CDR2 SYDVKM. The V end was cut by 2 bases, the J end by 7 bases, with 12 bases between. CDR3 nucleotide sequence: TGTGCCAGCAGTTTAGGGCAGGGGAAACAGCCCCAGCATTTT. This sequence encodes CASSLGQGKQPQHF.

This chain connects TRBV5-1 to TRBJ1-2; no reliable D call. This CDR3 contains 13 residues. Germline-derived CDR1 and CDR2 are SGHRS and YFSETQ. V lost 4 bases and J lost 7, with 14 bases in between. CDR3 sequence reads: CASSQRKGSGYTF. CDR3 nucleotides: TGCGCCAGCAGCCAGAGAAAGGGCTCTGGCTACACCTTC.

The chain is built from TRBV9 and TRBJ2-3; 7 bases line up with TRBD2. V lost 0 bases, J lost 2 bases, and 9 bases stayed unmatched. The CDR3 runs to 17 residues. The germline V gene encodes CDR1 SGDLS and CDR2 YYNGEE. CDR3 DNA sequence: TGTGCCAGCAGCGTAGAGGGAGGGGAGTCCCACACAGATACGCAGTATTTT. Amino acids: CASSVEGGESHTDTQYF.

V gene TRBV5-1 combines with J gene TRBJ2-2; D is unresolved. This CDR3 region has 16 residues. Germline V gives CDR1 SGHRS, CDR2 YFSETQ. V was trimmed by 0 bases and J by 3 bases, leaving 12 bases between them. For the CDR3, the DNA is TGCGCCAGCAGCTTGGCACGGCAGACCTACACCGGGGAGCTGTTTTTT. The encoded protein is CASSLARQTYTGELFF.

The CDR3 spells CASSLQGGNEQFF. The CDR3 region has the DNA TGCGCCAGCAGCTTACAGGGTGGGAATGAGCAGTTCTTC. The rearrangement uses TRBV5-1 and TRBJ2-1; possible D gene TRBD1, 6 bases. From germline, CDR1 is SGHRS and CDR2 YFSETQ. The CDR3 has 13 amino acids. The V end lost 2 bases, the J end lost 7 bases, and 10 bases lay between the germline ends.